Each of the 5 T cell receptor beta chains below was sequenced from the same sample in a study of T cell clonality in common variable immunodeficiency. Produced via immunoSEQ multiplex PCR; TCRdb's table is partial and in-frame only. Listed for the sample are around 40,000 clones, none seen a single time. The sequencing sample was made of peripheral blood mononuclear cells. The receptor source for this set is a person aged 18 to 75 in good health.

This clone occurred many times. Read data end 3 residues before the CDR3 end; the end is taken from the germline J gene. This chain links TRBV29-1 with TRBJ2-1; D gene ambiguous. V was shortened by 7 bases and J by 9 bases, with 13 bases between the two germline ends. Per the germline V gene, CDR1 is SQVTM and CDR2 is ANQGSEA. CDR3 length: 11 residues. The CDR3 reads CSGRVGSEQFF. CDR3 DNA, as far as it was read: TGCAGCGGTCGGGTTGGCAGTGAG.

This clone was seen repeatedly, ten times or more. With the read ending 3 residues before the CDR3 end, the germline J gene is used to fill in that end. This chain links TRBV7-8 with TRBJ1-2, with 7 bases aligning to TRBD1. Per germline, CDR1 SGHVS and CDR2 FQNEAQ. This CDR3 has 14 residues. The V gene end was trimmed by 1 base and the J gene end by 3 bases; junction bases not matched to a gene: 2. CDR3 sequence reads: CASSLGDSYYGYTF. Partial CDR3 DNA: TGTGCCAGCAGCTTAGGGGACAGCTACTATGGC.

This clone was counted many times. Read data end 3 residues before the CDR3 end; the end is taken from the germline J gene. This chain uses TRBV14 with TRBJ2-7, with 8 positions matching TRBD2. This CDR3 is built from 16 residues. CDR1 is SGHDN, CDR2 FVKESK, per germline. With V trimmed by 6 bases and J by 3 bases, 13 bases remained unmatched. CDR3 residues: CASSKSAIAGIYEQYF. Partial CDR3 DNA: TGTGCCAGCAGTAAGTCGGCAATAGCGGGAATCTACGAG. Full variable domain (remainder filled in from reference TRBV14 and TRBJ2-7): EAGVTQFPSHSVIEKGQTVTLRCDPISGHDNLYWYRRVMGKEIKFLLHFVKESKQDESGMPNNRFLAERTGGTYSTLKVQPAELEDSGVYFCASSKSAIAGIYEQYFGPGTRLTVT.

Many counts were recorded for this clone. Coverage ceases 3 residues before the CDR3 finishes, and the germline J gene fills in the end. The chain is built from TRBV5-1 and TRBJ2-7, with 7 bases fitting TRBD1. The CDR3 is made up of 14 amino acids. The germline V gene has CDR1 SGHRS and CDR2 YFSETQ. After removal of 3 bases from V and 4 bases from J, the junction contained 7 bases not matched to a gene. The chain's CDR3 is CASSWGTTGYEQYF. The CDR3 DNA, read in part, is TGCGCCAGCAGCTGGGGAACGACAGGGTACGAG. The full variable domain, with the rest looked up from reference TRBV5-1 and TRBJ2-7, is KAGVTQTPRYLIKTRGQQVTLSCSPISGHRSVSWYQQTPGQGLQFLFEYFSETQRNKGNFPGRFSGRQFSNSRSEMNVSTLELGDSALYLCASSWGTTGYEQYFGPGTRLTVT.

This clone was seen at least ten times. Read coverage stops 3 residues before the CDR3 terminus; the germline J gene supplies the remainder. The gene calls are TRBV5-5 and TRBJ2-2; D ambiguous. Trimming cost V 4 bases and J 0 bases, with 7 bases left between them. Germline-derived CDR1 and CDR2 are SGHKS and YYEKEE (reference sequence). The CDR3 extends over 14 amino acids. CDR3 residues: CASSVAPNTGELFF. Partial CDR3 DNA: TGTGCCAGCAGCGTAGCCCCGAACACCGGGGAG.